The rows below give T cell receptor beta chains drawn from one sample of a study of cytomegalovirus exposure and HLA in healthy donors. Some clones are missing from TCRdb's copy, which holds only in-frame ones; the method was immunoSEQ multiplex PCR. Altogether around 300,000 clones are present, roughly two thirds being singletons, with the ten largest covering 2% to 2.5%. The specimen was PBMCs. These receptors were collected from a female donor in good health and CMV-seronegative. The CDR3 runs from the conserved cysteine through the conserved F or W. The D gene is left open where the match is weak. The size field is filled for only some rows; it gives once, few, many or a size class.

TRBJ1-6,TRBV11-1,.,.,CASSYIGTILHF,TGTGCCAGCAGCTATATCGGGACTATCCTCCACTTT
TRBJ2-1,TRBV28,.,TRBD2,CASSSIAGITYNEQFF,TGTGCCAGCAGCTCTATAGCGGGGATTACCTACAATGAGCAGTTCTTC
TRBJ2-5,TRBV6-1,.,TRBD2,CASSSGRAGETQYF,TGTGCCAGCTCAAGCGGGAGGGCCGGAGAGACCCAGTACTTC
TRBJ2-5,TRBV28,few,.,CASRSQETQYF,TGTGCCAGCAGGAGCCAAGAGACCCAGTACTTC
TRBJ2-7,TRBV6-5,.,TRBD2,CASSSGTSGSYEQYF,TGTGCCAGCAGCTCCGGGACTAGCGGGAGTTACGAGCAGTACTTC
TRBJ2-5,TRBV15,.,.,CATSRGGDQETQYF,TGTGCCACCAGCAGAGGGGGCGACCAAGAGACCCAGTACTTC
TRBJ1-2,TRBV5-4,.,TRBD1,CASLGTGRDYGYTF,TGTGCCAGCCTCGGGACAGGGCGCGACTATGGCTACACCTTC
TRBJ2-3,TRBV18,.,TRBD2,CASSPLTSVTDTQYF,TGTGCCAGCTCACCACTAACTAGCGTCACAGATACGCAGTATTTT
TRBJ2-1,TRBV7-9,.,TRBD2,CSSSRQGLAGNNEQFF,TGTTCCAGCAGCCGCCAGGGACTAGCGGGAAACAATGAGCAGTTCTTC
TRBJ1-2,TRBV27,.,.,CASSLSAGNGYTF,TGTGCCAGCAGTTTATCGGCGGGAAATGGCTACACCTTC
TRBJ2-5,TRBV5-6,.,TRBD2,CASSIGLAGAQETQYF,TGTGCCAGCAGCATAGGACTAGCGGGAGCACAAGAGACCCAGTACTTC
TRBJ2-7,TRBV27,.,TRBD1,CASAKRGQGANEQYF,TGTGCCAGCGCTAAAAGGGGACAGGGGGCGAACGAGCAGTACTTC
TRBJ2-7,TRBV21-1,.,.,CASSKGETGTPSSYEQYF,TGTGCCAGCAGCAAAGGGGAGACAGGGACACCAAGCTCCTACGAGCAGTACTTC
TRBJ1-3,TRBV5-4,.,.,CASSPGGIPGNTIYF,TGTGCCAGCAGCCCCGGCGGTATTCCTGGAAACACCATATATTTT
TRBJ2-5,TRBV9,.,.,CASSATPRETQYF,TGTGCCAGCAGCGCCACTCCCCGAGAGACCCAGTACTTC
TRBJ1-1,TRBV29-1,few,.,CSGEKAFF,TGCAGCGGAGAAAAAGCTTTCTTT
TRBJ2-3,TRBV11-2,.,TRBD2,CASSISGGGPDTQYF,TGTGCCAGCAGCATCAGCGGGGGGGGTCCAGATACGCAGTATTTT
TRBJ2-7,TRBV28,.,.,CASGTGLEQYF,TGTGCCAGCGGAACAGGGCTCGAGCAGTACTTC
TRBJ2-3,TRBV9,.,TRBD2,CASSVAGGLAGGDTQYF,TGTGCCAGCAGCGTAGCGGGGGGCCTAGCGGGAGGGGATACGCAGTATTTT
TRBJ2-3,TRBV7-9,.,.,CSSSPGDTDTDTQYF,TGTTCCAGCAGCCCCGGGGACACGGACACAGATACGCAGTATTTT
TRBJ2-3,TRBV19,.,TRBD2,CASANLAGGVTDTQYF,TGTGCCAGTGCAAATCTAGCGGGAGGGGTCACAGATACGCAGTATTTT
TRBJ2-6,TRBV28,.,.,CASSVPGANVLTF,TGTGCCTCGTCCGTCCCTGGGGCCAACGTCCTGACTTTC
TRBJ2-5,TRBV27,.,.,CASNMGAETQYF,TGTGCCAGCAACATGGGGGCGGAGACCCAGTACTTC
TRBJ1-4,TRBV7-9,.,TRBD1,CASSLGNSPGQLNEKLFF,TGTGCCAGCAGTTTAGGGAACTCTCCGGGACAGCTTAATGAAAAACTGTTTTTT
TRBJ2-4,TRBV29-1,.,TRBD1,CSTRTGENIQYF,TGCAGCACCCGGACAGGGGAGAACATTCAGTACTTC
TRBJ2-7,TRBV4-2,.,.,CASSQDSSWPLAQQYF,TGTGCCAGCAGCCAAGATTCGTCATGGCCATTGGCCCAGCAGTACTTC
TRBJ1-1,TRBV28,few,.,CASSLPQARAFF,TGTGCCAGCAGTTTGCCTCAGGCACGAGCTTTCTTT
TRBJ2-4,TRBV30,few,TRBD2,CAWSVASGRALNIQYF,TGTGCCTGGAGTGTAGCTAGCGGGAGGGCCCTGAACATTCAGTACTTC
TRBJ2-2,TRBV9,.,.,CASSVAGRSPGELFF,TGTGCCAGCAGCGTAGCAGGCCGGTCACCGGGGGAGCTGTTTTTT
TRBJ2-3,TRBV27,.,.,CASSGRADTQYF,TGTGCCAGCAGCGGCCGGGCAGATACGCAGTATTTT
TRBJ1-1,TRBV5-1,.,.,CASSLNQGYTEAFF,TGCGCCAGCAGCTTGAACCAGGGCTACACTGAAGCTTTCTTT
TRBJ2-6,TRBV29-1,.,TRBD1,CSVDRGIGANVLTF,TGCAGCGTGGACAGGGGAATTGGGGCCAACGTCCTGACTTTC
TRBJ2-7,TRBV5-1,.,.,CASSLGRDNYEQYF,TGCGCCAGCAGCTTGGGCCGGGACAACTACGAGCAGTACTTC
TRBJ2-5,TRBV5-5,.,TRBD2,CASSSGGASGSSETQYF,TGTGCCAGCAGCTCCGGAGGAGCTAGCGGGAGTTCAGAGACCCAGTACTTC
TRBJ1-1,TRBV29-1,.,.,CSASPNTEAFF,TGCAGCGCCAGTCCAAACACTGAAGCTTTCTTT
TRBJ1-1,TRBV18,few,.,CASSGQGVTNTEAFF,TGTGCCAGCTCAGGACAAGGGGTGACGAACACTGAAGCTTTCTTT
TRBJ1-2,TRBV5-1,.,TRBD1,CASSTGQGVGGYTF,TGCGCCAGCAGCACGGGACAGGGTGTAGGTGGCTACACCTTC
TRBJ2-7,TRBV4-1,.,TRBD1,CASSQVGGGGSLYEQYF,TGCGCCAGCAGCCAAGTAGGGGGCGGAGGATCCCTCTACGAGCAGTACTTC
TRBJ1-5,TRBV2,.,.,CASSLWADQPQHF,TGTGCCAGCAGCCTTTGGGCAGACCAGCCCCAGCATTTT
TRBJ2-7,TRBV7-2,.,TRBD1,CASSERTGGYEQYF,TGTGCCAGCAGCGAGCGGACAGGGGGCTACGAGCAGTACTTC
TRBJ2-2,TRBV27,.,.,CASSPFNTGELFF,TGTGCCAGCAGTCCCTTCAACACCGGGGAGCTGTTTTTT
TRBJ2-6,TRBV7-9,once,.,CASSLGGLVGGGANVLTF,TGTGCCAGCAGCTTAGGAGGACTCGTGGGCGGTGGGGCCAACGTCCTGACTTTC
TRBJ2-5,TRBV27,.,TRBD2,CASSPHKREWETQYF,TGTGCCAGCAGCCCACATAAGCGGGAGTGGGAGACCCAGTACTTC
TRBJ1-4,TRBV5-6,.,.,CASSLGLWPNEKLFF,TGTGCCAGCAGCTTGGGTTTGTGGCCAAATGAAAAACTGTTTTTT
TRBJ2-1,TRBV9,.,TRBD2,CASSRAGATNEQFF,TGTGCCAGCAGCAGAGCGGGAGCCACCAATGAGCAGTTCTTC
TRBJ1-1,TRBV2,.,.,CASSVDRKAFF,TGTGCCAGCAGCGTGGACAGAAAAGCTTTCTTT
TRBJ2-1,TRBV28,once,.,CASRRGNEQFF,TGTGCCAGCCGTAGGGGGAATGAGCAGTTCTTC
TRBJ2-1,TRBV10-2,.,TRBD2,CASPGLAGEAYRNEQFF,TGCGCCAGCCCGGGACTAGCGGGAGAAGCCTATAGGAATGAGCAGTTCTTC
TRBJ2-1,TRBV10-3,.,TRBD2,CAIKTSESLNEQFF,TGTGCCATCAAAACTAGCGAGAGTCTCAATGAGCAGTTCTTC
TRBJ2-2,TRBV7-8,.,TRBD1,CASSLRWDRGRTGELFF,TGTGCCAGCAGCCTACGATGGGACAGGGGGCGCACCGGGGAGCTGTTTTTT
TRBJ2-5,TRBV9,.,.,CASSPPGGETQYF,TGTGCCAGCAGCCCTCCAGGAGGGGAGACCCAGTACTTC
TRBJ2-7,TRBV27,few,TRBD2,CASSRRTSEAYEQYF,TGTGCCAGCAGCCGCCGGACTAGCGAGGCCTACGAGCAGTACTTC
TRBJ2-7,TRBV6-5,.,TRBD1,CASSYSTGGFYEQYF,TGTGCCAGCAGTTACTCAACAGGGGGTTTCTACGAGCAGTACTTC
TRBJ2-7,TRBV19,.,TRBD2,CASTSIAGGVYEQYF,TGTGCCAGCACCTCGATAGCGGGAGGGGTCTACGAGCAGTACTTC
TRBJ2-7,TRBV10-3,.,.,CATSQGVLGRGEQYF,TGTGCCACCTCACAGGGAGTCCTCGGGCGAGGCGAGCAGTACTTC